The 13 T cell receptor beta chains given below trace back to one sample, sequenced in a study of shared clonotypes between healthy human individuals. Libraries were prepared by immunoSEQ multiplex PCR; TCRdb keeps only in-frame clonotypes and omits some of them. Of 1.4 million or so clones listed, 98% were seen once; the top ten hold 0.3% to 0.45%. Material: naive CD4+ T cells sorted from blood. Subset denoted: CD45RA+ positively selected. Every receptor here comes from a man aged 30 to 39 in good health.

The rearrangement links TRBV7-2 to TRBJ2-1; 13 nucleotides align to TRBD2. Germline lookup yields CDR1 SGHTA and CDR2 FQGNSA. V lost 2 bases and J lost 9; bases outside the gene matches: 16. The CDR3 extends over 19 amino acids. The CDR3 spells CASSLYPTSGRVVVREQFF. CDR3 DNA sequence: TGTGCCAGCAGCTTATACCCAACTAGCGGGAGGGTGGTAGTTCGTGAGCAGTTCTTC.

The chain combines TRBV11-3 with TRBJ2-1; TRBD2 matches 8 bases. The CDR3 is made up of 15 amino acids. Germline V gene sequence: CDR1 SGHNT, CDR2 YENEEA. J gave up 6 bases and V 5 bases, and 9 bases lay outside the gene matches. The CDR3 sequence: CASSTSGSFGNEQFF. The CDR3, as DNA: TGTGCCAGCAGCACGAGCGGGAGTTTCGGCAATGAGCAGTTCTTC.

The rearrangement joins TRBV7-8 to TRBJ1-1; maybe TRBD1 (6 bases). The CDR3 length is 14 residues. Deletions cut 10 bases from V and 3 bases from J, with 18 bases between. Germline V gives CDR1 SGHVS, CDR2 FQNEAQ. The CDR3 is CATQPPQGYTEAFF. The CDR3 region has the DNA TGTGCCACCCAACCACCTCAGGGGTACACTGAAGCTTTCTTT.

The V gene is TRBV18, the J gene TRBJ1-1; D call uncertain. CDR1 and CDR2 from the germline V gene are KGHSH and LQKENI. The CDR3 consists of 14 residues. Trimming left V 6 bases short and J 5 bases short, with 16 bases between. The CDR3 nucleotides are TGTGCCAGCTCCCCCCCATGGGGAGGGACTGAAGCTTTCTTT. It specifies CASSPPWGGTEAFF.

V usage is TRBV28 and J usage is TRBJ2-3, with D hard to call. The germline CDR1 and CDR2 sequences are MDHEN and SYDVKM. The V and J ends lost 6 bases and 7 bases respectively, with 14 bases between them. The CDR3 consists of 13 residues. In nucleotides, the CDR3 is TGTGCCAGCAGCCAAACCCTAGTTTATACGCAGTATTTT. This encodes CASSQTLVYTQYF.

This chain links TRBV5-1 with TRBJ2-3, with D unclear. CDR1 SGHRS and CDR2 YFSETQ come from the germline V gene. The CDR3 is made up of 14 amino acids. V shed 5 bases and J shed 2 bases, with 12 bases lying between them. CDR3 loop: CASRLAPYTDTQYF. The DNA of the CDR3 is TGCGCCAGCAGGCTGGCTCCCTACACAGATACGCAGTATTTT.

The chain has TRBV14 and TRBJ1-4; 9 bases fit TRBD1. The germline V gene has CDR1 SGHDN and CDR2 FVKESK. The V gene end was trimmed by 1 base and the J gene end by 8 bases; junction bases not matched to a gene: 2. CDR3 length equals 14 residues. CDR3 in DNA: TGTGCCAGCAGCCAAGCAGGGACAGGGGAAAAACTGTTTTTT. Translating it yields CASSQAGTGEKLFF.

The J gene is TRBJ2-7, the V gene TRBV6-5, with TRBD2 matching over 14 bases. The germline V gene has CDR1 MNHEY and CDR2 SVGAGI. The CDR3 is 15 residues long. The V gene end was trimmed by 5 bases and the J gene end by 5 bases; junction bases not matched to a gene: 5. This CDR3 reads CASSRGLAGVNEQYF. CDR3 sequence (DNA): TGTGCCAGCAGTAGGGGACTAGCGGGAGTGAACGAGCAGTACTTC.

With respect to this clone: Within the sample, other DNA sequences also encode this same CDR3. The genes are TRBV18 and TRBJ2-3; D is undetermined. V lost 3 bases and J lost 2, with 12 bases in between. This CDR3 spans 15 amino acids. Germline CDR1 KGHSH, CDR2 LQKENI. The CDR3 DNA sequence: TGTGCCAGCTCACCTCTTGGTCAGCACACAGATACGCAGTATTTT. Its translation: CASSPLGQHTDTQYF.

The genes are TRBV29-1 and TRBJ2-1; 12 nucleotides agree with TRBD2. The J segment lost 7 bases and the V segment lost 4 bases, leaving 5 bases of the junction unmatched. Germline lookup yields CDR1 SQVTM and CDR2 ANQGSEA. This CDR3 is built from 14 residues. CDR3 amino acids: CSVATSGGWNEQFF. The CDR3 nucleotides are TGCAGCGTTGCTACTAGCGGGGGGTGGAATGAGCAGTTCTTC.

CDR3 sequence (DNA): TGTGCCAGCAGTTTACCTCAGGGAGGCGGCAATCAGCCCCAGCATTTT. It translates to CASSLPQGGGNQPQHF. The chain combines TRBV28 with TRBJ1-5, with D possibly TRBD1 on 5 matching bases. V was clipped by 2 bases and J by 2 bases, with 13 bases between them. Germline V gene sequence: CDR1 MDHEN, CDR2 SYDVKM. This CDR3 is built from 16 residues.

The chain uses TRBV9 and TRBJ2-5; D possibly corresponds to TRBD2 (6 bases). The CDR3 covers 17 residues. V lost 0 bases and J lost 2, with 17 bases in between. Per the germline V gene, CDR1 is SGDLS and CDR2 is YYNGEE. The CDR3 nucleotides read TGTGCCAGCAGCGTAGGCGGGGCTGCCTCCGGACAAGAGACCCAGTACTTC. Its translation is CASSVGGAASGQETQYF.

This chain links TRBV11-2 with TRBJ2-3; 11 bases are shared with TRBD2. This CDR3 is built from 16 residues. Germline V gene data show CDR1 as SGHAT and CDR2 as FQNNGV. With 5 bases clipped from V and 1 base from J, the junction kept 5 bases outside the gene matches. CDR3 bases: TGTGCCAGCAGCAAGGGACTAGCGGAGCGCACAGATACGCAGTATTTT. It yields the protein CASSKGLAERTDTQYF.